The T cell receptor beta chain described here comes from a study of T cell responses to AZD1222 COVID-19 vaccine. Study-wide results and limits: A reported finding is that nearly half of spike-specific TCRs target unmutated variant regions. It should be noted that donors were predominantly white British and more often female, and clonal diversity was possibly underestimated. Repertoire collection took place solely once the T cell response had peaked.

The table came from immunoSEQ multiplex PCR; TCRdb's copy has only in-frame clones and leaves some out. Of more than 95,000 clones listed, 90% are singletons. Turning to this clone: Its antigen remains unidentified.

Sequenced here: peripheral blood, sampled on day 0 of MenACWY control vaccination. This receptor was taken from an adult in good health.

CDR3: CASSLFEWGGSNQPQHF. CDR3 nucleotides: TGTGCCAGCAGTTTATTTGAGTGGGGGGGAAGCAATCAGCCCCAGCATTTT. The V gene is TRBV28, the J gene TRBJ1-5; the D gene is possibly TRBD1 (5 bases). From germline, CDR1 is MDHEN and CDR2 SYDVKM. This CDR3 region has 17 residues. V was trimmed by 1 base and J by 1 base, leaving 14 bases between them.